The clone carrying this T cell receptor beta chain was counted many times. The entry originates in a study of T cells in Graves' hyperthyroidism and ophthalmopathy. Exclusion criteria comprised uncontrolled infection, other autoimmune disease, pregnancy or lactation. The source material, RNA transcripts, was used to amplify TCR beta CDR3 regions. HTBI primers drove first-round RT-PCR of the TCR CDR3. TCRdb passed the multiplex PCR reads through MiXCR, listing each CDR3 protein once. The sample includes roughly 560,000 distinct CDR3 sequences, over 12% of them seen just once. CDR1 and CDR2 from the germline V gene are MDHEN and SYDVKM. The CDR3 spans 15 residues. V was pared by 5 bases and J by 4 bases, with 7 bases of the junction left unmatched.

Sequencing used blood. The source of this sequence is a woman between 35 and 50 years old with Graves' ophthalmopathy. The V and J genes are TRBV28 and TRBJ2-5; 10 bases align to TRBD1. The chain's CDR3 is CASSGTGARIETQYF. Written as DNA, the CDR3 is TGTGCCAGCAGTGGGACAGGGGCCCGAATAGAGACCCAGTACTTC. The whole variable domain, remainder taken from reference TRBV28 and TRBJ2-5, is DVKVTQSSRYLVKRTGEKVFLECVQDMDHENMFWYRQDPGLGLRLIYFSYDVKMKEKGDIPEGYSVSREKKERFSLILESASTNQTSMYLCASSGTGARIETQYFGPGTRLLVL.